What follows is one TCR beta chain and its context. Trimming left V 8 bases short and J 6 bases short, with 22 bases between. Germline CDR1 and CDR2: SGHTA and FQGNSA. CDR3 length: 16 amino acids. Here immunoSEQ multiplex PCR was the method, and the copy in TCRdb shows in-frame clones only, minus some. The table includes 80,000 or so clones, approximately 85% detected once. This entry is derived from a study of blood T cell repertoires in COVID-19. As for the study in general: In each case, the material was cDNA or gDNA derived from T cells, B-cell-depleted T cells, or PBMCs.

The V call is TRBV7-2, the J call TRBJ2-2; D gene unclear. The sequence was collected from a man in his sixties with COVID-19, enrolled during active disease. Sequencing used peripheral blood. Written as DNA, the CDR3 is TGTGCCAGCCCTTTTCGGCAGGATTCATACGCCGGGGAGCTGTTTTTT. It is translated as CASPFRQDSYAGELFF.